The entry below describes one T cell receptor (beta chain). Germline values: CDR1 LGHNA, CDR2 YNFKEQ. The J segment lost 9 bases and the V segment lost 2 bases, leaving 10 bases of the junction unmatched. The CDR3 loop spans 15 amino acids. These data belong to a study of regulatory T cells in long-lasting Graves disease. Study-level background: Newly diagnosed Graves' patients had under 3 months of antithyroid drugs.

Described time point: newly diagnosed GD, antithyroid drugs for less than 3 months. PBMCs provided the RNA from which the TCR library was made. An endocrinology department located in Xi'an, China, was where the patients came from. Assembly of TCR beta libraries relied on iRepertoire HTBI primers together with Arm-PCR of CDR3 regions. MiXCR, applied by TCRdb to the multiplex PCR reads, yields one record per CDR3 protein. Among about 440,000 distinct CDR3 sequences listed, approximately 15% were seen once. These data were likewise used in another study, on T cells in Graves' hyperthyroidism and ophthalmopathy.

The genes are TRBV4-2 and TRBJ2-1; 7 positions agree with TRBD2. The source was peripheral blood mononuclear cells (PBMCs), collected at new diagnosis, from a patient treated with antithyroid drugs. The sequence derives from a woman aged 25 to 45 with Graves disease. CDR3 amino acids: CASSQKSGVPGEQFF. The CDR3 DNA sequence: TGTGCCAGCAGCCAAAAGAGCGGGGTCCCCGGTGAGCAGTTCTTC.